This T cell receptor beta chain was found in a study of T cell repertoires in cytomegalovirus infection (dated by TCRdb to about 2019). With respect to the entire study: Recently identified HLA-C-restricted CMV epitopes, whose presentation resists viral immunomodulation, were targeted by peptide stimulations together with well-studied HLA-B-restricted epitopes. Donor HLA type was relevant to the analysis, as public TCR beta signatures indicated carriage of CMV infection together with the matching HLA type. The study at large found these results: The ex vivo response was dominated by HLA-C-restricted CMV-specific TCR beta clonotypes, and the single most frequent clonotype in two of eight donors was supplied by these HLA-C-restricted clonotypes. In both this cohort and an independent cohort of 352 donors, the cumulative frequency of public TCR beta family members distinguished carriers of CMV infection plus the relevant HLA type.

The treatment or condition label here, explained by the study, means: in vitro stimulation with specific CMV peptide epitopes to enrich CMV-specific T cells. Instrument on record: Illumina HiSeq 1500. TCRdb reran the public reads through fastp at Q25 and MiXCR, keeping productive beta chains. Merged by CDR3 protein, the rows form single entries marked with the most common genes and DNA. Counted in this sample were a few hundred thousand distinct CDR3 sequences; roughly 43% of them appeared once. The ten top clones hold 40% to 50% of the sample. For this clonotype: It has no known antigen specificity. Base quality data are lacking; no much larger clone is found one base away.

The CDR1 and CDR2 encoded by the germline V gene (reference sequence) are DFQATT and SNEGSKA. From the cysteine up to the phenylalanine, the CDR3 has a length of 14 residues. This entry keeps only the CDR3 DNA: 42 bases, framed from base 1. V is trimmed back by 0 bases and J by 9 bases, and the junction contains 4 bases that no gene match accounts for. This clonotype originated in a human donor in good health (CMV status not recorded). Some clones in this sample may be carry-over from other donors' samples. The V gene is TRBV20-1 and the J gene is TRBJ2-1; 11 middle bases align to TRBD2. This sample comprised cultured PBMCs, obtained from culture after CMV antigen stimulation. The DNA is TGCAGTGCTAGAGAGGCTAGCGGGAGGATTGAGCAGTTCTTC. It specifies CSAREASGRIEQFF.